The 5 T cell receptor beta chains reported below all come from one sample, sequenced in a study of cytomegalovirus exposure and HLA in healthy donors. PCR primers comprised 60 Vbeta and 13 Jbeta primers. The method was immunoSEQ multiplex PCR; TCRdb's version includes in-frame clones alone and lacks a portion of them. Of about 89,000 clones in the sample, roughly 80% are singletons; the top ten hold about 1.4%. Sequencing was done on a sample of PBMCs. These receptors originate from a male donor in good health and CMV-seronegative.

The chain joins TRBV2 to TRBJ2-5, with 7 bases identical to TRBD1. The junction had 10 bases not matched to a gene; V was cut back by 7 bases and J by 2 bases. Looked up from germline, CDR1 is SNHLY and CDR2 is FYNNEI. The CDR3 totals 15 residues. CDR3 in amino acids: CASKSWTGPQETQYF. The CDR3 bases are TGTGCCAGCAAATCCTGGACAGGTCCACAAGAGACCCAGTACTTC.

The CDR3, as DNA: TGTGCCAGCAGCCCCAGCGTTTCTTATGGCTACACCTTC. It codes for CASSPSVSYGYTF. The genes are TRBV7-2 and TRBJ1-2; no clear D gene. V was shortened by 5 bases and J by 5 bases, with 12 bases between the two germline ends. Germline CDR1 and CDR2: SGHTA and FQGNSA. This CDR3 is built from 13 residues.

This clone was detected only a few times. The chain combines TRBV7-8 with TRBJ2-1, with a possible D match to TRBD2 (6 bases). The CDR3 spans 13 residues. CDR1 and CDR2 (germline): SGHVS, FQNEAQ. Trimming left V 5 bases short and J 8 bases short, with 13 bases between. CDR3 protein: CASSLGGAYEQFF. In nucleotides, the CDR3 is TGTGCCAGCAGCCTCGGAGGGGCATATGAGCAGTTCTTC.

The chain couples TRBV5-1 to TRBJ2-2, with a weak D call TRBD2 (6 bases). The CDR3 is 15 residues long. Trimming took off 4 bases at V and 8 bases at J, with 18 bases between the two ends. Germline V gene sequence: CDR1 SGHRS, CDR2 YFSETQ. This CDR3 reads CASSPRVGEAGELFF. The CDR3, as DNA: TGCGCCAGCAGCCCAAGAGTAGGGGAGGCTGGGGAGCTGTTTTTT.

This clone appeared a single time. Germline is not matched at one junction end, which may reflect a read error. Other nucleotide sequences from this sample produce the same CDR3. CDR3 nucleotides: TGTGCAAGCAGCTTTACTAGCGGATCCACCCAGTACTTC. It encodes CASSFTSGSTQYF. The chain is built from TRBV11-3 and TRBJ2-5; 8 bases agree with TRBD2. Per germline, CDR1 SGHNT and CDR2 YENEEA. The CDR3 is made up of 13 amino acids.